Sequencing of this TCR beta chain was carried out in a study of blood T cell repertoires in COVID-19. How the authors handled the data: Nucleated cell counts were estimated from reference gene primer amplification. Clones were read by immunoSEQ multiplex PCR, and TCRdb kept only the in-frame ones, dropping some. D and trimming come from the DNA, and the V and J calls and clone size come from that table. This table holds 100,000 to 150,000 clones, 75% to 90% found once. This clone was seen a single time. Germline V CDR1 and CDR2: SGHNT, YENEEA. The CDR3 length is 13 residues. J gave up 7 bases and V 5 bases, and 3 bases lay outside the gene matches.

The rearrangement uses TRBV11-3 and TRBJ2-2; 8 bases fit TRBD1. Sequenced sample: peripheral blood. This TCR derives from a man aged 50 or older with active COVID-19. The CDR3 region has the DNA TGTGCCAGCAGCAGACAGGGGTACGGGGAGCTGTTTTTT. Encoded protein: CASSRQGYGELFF. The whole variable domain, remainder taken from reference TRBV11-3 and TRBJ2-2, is EAGVVQSPRYKIIEKKQPVAFWCNPISGHNTLYWYLQNLGQGPELLIRYENEEAVDDSQLPKDRFSAERLKGVDSTLKIQPAELGDSAVYLCASSRQGYGELFFGEGSRLTVL.